The T cell receptor (beta chain) under discussion was sequenced for a study of OX40 agonist ivuxolimab in advanced cancers. Using immunoSEQ multiplex PCR, the repertoire was profiled, and TCRdb retains in-frame clones only, with some absent. The table has roughly 37,000 clones, around two thirds seen once. This CDR3 region has 12 residues. The germline gives CDR1 SNHLY, CDR2 FYNNEI. The V and J ends lost 7 bases and 0 bases respectively, with 7 bases between them. The rearrangement uses TRBV2 and TRBJ2-7; D unclear. This TCR came from an adult with an advanced solid tumor such as melanoma, head and neck, liver or kidney cancer. The source material was CD4+ or CD8+ T cells sorted from blood, sampled in a trial of the OX40 agonist ivuxolimab. The CDR3 nucleotides are TGTGCCAGCACGGCCGGCTCCTACGAGCAGTACTTC. Amino acids: CASTAGSYEQYF.